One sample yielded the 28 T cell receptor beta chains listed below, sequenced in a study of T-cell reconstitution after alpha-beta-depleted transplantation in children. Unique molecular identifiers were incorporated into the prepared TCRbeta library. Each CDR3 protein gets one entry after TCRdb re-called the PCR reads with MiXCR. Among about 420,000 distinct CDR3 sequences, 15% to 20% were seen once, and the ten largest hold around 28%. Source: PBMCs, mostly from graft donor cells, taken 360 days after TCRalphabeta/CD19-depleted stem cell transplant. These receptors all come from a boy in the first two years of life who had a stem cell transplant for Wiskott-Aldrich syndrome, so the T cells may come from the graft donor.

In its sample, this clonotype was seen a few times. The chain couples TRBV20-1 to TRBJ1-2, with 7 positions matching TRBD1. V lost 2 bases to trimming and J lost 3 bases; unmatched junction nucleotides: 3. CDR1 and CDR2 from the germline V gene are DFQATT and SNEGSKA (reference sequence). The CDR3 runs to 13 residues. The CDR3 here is CSARNRGDYGYTF. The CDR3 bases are TGCAGTGCTAGAAACAGGGGCGACTATGGCTACACCTTC.

The CDR3 sequence: CAISASGSTDEQYF. The CDR3 region has the DNA TGTGCCATCAGCGCTAGCGGGAGCACGGACGAGCAGTACTTC. The rearrangement uses TRBV10-3 and TRBJ2-7; 10 bases agree with TRBD2. Germline trimming cut 6 bases from V and 5 bases from J; bases unmatched to any gene: 7. The CDR3 contains 14 residues. Looked up from germline, CDR1 is ENHRY and CDR2 is SYGVKD.

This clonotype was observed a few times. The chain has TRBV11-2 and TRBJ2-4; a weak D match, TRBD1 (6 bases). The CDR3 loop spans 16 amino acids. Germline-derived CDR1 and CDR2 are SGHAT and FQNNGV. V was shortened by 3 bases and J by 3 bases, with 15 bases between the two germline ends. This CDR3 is CASSFQGSGVKNIQYF. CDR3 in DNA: TGTGCCAGCAGCTTTCAGGGGTCAGGTGTCAAAAACATTCAGTACTTC.

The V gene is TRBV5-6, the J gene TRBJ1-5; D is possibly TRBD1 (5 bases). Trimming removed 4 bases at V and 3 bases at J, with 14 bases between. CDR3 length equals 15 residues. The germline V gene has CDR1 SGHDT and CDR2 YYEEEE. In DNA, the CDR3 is TGTGCCAGCAGCCCGGGGACGGAATACAATCAGCCCCAGCATTTT. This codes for CASSPGTEYNQPQHF.

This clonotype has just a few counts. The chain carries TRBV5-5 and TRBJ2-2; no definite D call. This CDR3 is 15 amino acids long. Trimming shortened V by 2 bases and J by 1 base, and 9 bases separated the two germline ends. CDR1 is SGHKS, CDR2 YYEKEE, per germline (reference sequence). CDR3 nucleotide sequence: TGTGCCAGCAGCTTTGGGCAGCTGAACACCGGGGAGCTGTTTTTT. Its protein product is CASSFGQLNTGELFF.

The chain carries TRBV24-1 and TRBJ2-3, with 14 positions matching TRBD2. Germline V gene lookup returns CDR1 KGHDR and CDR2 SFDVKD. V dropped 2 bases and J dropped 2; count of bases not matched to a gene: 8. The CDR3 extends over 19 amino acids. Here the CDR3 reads CATSDYRGTSGRVTDTQYF. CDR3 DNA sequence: TGTGCCACCAGTGATTACAGGGGGACTAGCGGGAGAGTCACAGATACGCAGTATTTT.

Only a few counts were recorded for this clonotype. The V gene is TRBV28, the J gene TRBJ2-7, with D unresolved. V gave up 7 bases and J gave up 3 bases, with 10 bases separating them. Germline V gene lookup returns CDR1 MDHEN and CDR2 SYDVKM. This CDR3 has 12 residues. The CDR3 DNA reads TGTGCCAGCAATCGACGGATCTACGAGCAGTACTTC. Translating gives CASNRRIYEQYF.

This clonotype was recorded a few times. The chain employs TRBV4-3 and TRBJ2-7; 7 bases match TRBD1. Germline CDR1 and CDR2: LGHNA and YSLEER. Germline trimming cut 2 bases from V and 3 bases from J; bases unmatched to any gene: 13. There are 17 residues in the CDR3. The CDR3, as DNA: TGCGCCAGCAGCCAAAGTTCCCGGACAGGCTCAAACTACGAGCAGTACTTC. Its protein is CASSQSSRTGSNYEQYF.

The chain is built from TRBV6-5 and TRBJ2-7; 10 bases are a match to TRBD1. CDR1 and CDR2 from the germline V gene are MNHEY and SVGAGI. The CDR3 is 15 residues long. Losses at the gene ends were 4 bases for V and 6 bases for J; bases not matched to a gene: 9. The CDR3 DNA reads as TGTGCCAGCAGTTTTGGCGGGACAGGGGCGCTCGAGCAGTACTTC. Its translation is CASSFGGTGALEQYF.

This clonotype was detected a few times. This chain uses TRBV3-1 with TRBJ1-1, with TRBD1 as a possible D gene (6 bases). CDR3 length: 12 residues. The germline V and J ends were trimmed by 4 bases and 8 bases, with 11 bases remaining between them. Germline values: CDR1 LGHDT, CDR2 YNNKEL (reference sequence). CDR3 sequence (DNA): TGTGCCAGCAGCCTCAGGACAGCGGAAGCTTTCTTT. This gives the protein CASSLRTAEAFF. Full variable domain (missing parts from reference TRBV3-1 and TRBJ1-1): DTAVSQTPKYLVTQMGNDKSIKCEQNLGHDTMYWYKQDSKKFLKIMFSYNNKELIINETVPNRFSPKSPDKAHLNLHINSLELGDSAVYFCASSLRTAEAFFGQGTRLTVV.

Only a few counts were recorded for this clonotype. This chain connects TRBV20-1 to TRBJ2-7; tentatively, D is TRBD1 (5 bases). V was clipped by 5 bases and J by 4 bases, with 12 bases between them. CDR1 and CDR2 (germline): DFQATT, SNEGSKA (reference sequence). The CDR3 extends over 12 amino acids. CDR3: CSARAGRYEQYF. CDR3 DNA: TGCAGTGCTCGGGCAGGGCGGTACGAGCAGTACTTC.

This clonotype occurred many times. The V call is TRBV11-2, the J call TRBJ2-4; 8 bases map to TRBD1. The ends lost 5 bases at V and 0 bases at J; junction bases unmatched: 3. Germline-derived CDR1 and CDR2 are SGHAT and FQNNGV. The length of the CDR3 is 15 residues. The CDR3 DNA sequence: TGTGCCAGCAGCCGACAGGGGCTAGCCAAAAACATTCAGTACTTC. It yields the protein CASSRQGLAKNIQYF.

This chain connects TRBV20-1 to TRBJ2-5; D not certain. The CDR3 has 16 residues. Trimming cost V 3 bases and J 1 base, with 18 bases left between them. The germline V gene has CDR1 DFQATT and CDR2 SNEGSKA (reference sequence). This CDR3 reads CSARGSILRPQETQYF. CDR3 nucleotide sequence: TGCAGTGCTAGGGGTAGTATCCTCAGGCCCCAAGAGACCCAGTACTTC.

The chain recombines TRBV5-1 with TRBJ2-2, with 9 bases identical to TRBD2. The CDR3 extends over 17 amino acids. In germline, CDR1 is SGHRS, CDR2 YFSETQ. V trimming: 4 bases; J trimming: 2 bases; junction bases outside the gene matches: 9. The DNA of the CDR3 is TGCGCCAGCAGCAGCCGAGGGCTAGCGGGAAACACCGGGGAGCTGTTTTTT. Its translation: CASSSRGLAGNTGELFF.

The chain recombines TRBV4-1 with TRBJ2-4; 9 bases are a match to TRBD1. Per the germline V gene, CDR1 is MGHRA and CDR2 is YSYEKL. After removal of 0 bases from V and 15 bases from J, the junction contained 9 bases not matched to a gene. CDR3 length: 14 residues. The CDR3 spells CASSQERPGQGTYF. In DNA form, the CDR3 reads TGCGCCAGCAGCCAAGAGAGACCGGGACAGGGAACGTACTTC.

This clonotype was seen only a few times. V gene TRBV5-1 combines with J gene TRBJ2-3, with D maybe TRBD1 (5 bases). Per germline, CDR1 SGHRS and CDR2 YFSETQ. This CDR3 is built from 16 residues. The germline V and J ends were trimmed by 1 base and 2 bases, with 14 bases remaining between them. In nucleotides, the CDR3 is TGCGCCAGCAGCTTGACAGGCATCCCTCTCACAGATACGCAGTATTTT. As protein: CASSLTGIPLTDTQYF. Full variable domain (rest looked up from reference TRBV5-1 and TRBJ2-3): KAGVTQTPRYLIKTRGQQVTLSCSPISGHRSVSWYQQTPGQGLQFLFEYFSETQRNKGNFPGRFSGRQFSNSRSEMNVSTLELGDSALYLCASSLTGIPLTDTQYFGPGTRLTVL.

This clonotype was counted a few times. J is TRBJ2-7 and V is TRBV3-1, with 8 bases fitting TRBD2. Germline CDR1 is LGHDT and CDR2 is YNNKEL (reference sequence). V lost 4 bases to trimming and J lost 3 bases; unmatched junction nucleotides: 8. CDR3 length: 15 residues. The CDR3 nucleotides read TGTGCCAGCAGCCGACTTCCGGGACTAGGCTACGAGCAGTACTTC. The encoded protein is CASSRLPGLGYEQYF.

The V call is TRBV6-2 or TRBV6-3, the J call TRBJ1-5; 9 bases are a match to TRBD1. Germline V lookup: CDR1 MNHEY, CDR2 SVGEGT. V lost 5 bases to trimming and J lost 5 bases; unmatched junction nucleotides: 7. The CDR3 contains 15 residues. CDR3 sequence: CASSPGTGTDQPQHF. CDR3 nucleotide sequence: TGTGCCAGCAGTCCCGGGACAGGGACCGATCAGCCCCAGCATTTT.

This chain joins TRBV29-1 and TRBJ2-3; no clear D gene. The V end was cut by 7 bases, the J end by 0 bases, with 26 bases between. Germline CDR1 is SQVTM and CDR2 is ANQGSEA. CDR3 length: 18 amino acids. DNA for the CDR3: TGCAGCGGCCAGTGGACCTTCAACACAGCCCTCAGCACAGATACGCAGTATTTT. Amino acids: CSGQWTFNTALSTDTQYF.

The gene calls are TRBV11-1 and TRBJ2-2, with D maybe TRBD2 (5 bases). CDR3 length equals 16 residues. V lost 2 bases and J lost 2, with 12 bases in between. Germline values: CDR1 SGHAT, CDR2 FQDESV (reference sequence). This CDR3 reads CASSLPGGPNTGELFF. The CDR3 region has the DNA TGTGCCAGCAGCTTACCAGGAGGTCCCAACACCGGGGAGCTGTTTTTT.

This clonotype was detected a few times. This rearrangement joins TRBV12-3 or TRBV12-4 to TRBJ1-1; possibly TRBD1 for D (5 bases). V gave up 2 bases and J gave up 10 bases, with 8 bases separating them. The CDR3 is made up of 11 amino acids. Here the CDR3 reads CASSLRQGAFF. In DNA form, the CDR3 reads TGTGCCAGCAGTTTAAGGCAGGGAGCTTTCTTT.

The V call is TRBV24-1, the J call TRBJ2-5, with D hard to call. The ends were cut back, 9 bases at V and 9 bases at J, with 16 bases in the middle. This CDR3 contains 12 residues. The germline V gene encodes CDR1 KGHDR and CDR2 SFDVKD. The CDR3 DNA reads TGTGCCACCTCCCGGTCCGGATGGGCCCAGTACTTC. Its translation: CATSRSGWAQYF.

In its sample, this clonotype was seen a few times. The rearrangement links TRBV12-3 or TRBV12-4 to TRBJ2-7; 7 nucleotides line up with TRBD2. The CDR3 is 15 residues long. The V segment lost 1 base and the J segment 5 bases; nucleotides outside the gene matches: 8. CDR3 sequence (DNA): TGTGCCAGCAGTTTAGGGGAACTAGCGCGGAACGAGCAGTACTTC. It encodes CASSLGELARNEQYF.

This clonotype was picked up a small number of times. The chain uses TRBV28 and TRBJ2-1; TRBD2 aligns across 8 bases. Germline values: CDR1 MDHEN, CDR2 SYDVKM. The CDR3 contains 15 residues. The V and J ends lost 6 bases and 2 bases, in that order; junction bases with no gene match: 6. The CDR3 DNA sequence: TGTGCCAGCAGGTCCGGGACTAGGCCCTACAATGAGCAGTTCTTC. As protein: CASRSGTRPYNEQFF.

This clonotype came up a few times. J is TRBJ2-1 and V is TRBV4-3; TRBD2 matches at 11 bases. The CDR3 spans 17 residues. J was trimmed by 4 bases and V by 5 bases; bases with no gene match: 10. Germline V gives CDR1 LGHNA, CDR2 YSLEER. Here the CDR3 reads CASSSLAGGSFYNEQFF. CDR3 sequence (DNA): TGCGCCAGCAGCTCGCTAGCGGGAGGATCCTTTTACAATGAGCAGTTCTTC.

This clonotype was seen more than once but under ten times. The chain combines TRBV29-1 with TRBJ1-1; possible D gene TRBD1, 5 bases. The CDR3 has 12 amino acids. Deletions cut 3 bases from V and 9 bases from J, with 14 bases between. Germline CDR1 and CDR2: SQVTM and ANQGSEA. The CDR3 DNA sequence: TGCAGCGTTGACCTGGGGGATGGGCAAGCTTTCTTT. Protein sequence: CSVDLGDGQAFF. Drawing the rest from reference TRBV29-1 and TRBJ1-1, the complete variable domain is SAVISQKPSRDICQRGTSLTIQCQVDSQVTMMFWYRQQPGQSLTLIATANQGSEATYESGFVIDKFPISRPNLTFSTLTVSNMSPEDSSIYLCSVDLGDGQAFFGQGTRLTVV.

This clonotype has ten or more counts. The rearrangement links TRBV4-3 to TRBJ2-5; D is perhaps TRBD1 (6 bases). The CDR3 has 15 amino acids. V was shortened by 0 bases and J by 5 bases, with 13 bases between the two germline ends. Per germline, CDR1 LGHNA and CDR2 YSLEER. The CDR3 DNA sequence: TGCGCCAGCAGCCAAGATCCCAGGGGCTGGGAGACCCAGTACTTC. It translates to CASSQDPRGWETQYF.

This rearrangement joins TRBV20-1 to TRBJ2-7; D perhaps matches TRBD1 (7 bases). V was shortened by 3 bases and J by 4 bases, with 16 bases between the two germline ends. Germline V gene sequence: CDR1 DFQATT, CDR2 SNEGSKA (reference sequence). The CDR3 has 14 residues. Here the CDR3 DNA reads TGCAGTGCTAGCCAGGGGGGCCCCCTGTACGAGCAGTACTTC. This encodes CSASQGGPLYEQYF.